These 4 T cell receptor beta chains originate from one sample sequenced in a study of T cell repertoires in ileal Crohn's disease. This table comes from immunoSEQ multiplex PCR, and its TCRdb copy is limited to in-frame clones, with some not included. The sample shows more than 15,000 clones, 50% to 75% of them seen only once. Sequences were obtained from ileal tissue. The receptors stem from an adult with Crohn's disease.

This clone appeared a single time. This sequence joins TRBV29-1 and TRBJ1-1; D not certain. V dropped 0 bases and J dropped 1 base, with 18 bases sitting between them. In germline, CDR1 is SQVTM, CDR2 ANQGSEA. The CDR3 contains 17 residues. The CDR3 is CSVEEGEKALTNTEAFF. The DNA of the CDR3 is TGCAGCGTTGAAGAGGGTGAAAAGGCACTAACGAACACTGAAGCTTTCTTT. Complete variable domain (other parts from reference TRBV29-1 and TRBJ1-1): SAVISQKPSRDICQRGTSLTIQCQVDSQVTMMFWYRQQPGQSLTLIATANQGSEATYESGFVIDKFPISRPNLTFSTLTVSNMSPEDSSIYLCSVEEGEKALTNTEAFFGQGTRLTVV.

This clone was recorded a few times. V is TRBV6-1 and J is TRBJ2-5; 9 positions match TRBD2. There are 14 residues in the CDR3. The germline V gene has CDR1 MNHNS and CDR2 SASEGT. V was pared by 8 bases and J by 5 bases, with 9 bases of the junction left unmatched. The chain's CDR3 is CASVAGGPRETQYF. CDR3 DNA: TGTGCCAGCGTTGCGGGAGGGCCGCGGGAGACCCAGTACTTC.

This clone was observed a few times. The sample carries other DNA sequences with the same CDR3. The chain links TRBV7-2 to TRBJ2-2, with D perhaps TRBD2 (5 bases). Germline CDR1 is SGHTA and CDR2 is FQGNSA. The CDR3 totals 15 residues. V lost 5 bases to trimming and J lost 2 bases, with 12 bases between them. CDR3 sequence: CASSPAGLNTGELFF. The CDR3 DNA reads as TGTGCCAGCAGCCCAGCTGGACTTAACACCGGGGAGCTGTTTTTT.

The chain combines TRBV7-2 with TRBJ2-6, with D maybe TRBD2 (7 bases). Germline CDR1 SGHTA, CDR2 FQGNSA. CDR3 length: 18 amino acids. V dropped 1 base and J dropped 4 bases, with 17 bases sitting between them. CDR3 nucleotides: TGTGCCAGCAGCTTAGTAACAAATAGGGGGGGCGGGGCCAACGTCCTGACTTTC. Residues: CASSLVTNRGGGANVLTF.